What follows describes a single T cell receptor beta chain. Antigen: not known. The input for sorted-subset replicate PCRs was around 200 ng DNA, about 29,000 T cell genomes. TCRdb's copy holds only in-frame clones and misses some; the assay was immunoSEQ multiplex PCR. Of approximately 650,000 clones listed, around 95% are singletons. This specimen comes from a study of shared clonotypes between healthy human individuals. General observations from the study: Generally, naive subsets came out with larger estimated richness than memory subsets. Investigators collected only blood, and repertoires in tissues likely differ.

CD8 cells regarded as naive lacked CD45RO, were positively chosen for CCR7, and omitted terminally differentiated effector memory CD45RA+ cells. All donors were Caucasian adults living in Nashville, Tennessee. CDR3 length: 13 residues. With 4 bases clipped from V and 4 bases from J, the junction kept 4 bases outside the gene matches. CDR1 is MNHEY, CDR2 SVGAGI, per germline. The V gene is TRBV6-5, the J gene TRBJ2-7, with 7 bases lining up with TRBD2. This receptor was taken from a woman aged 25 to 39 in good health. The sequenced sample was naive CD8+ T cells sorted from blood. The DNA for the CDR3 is TGTGCCAGCAGTTGGGCGGGAGCGTACGAGCAGTACTTC. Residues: CASSWAGAYEQYF.